One and the same sample provided the 6 T cell receptor beta chains below, sequenced in a study of blood T cell repertoires in COVID-19. TCRdb's table, derived via immunoSEQ multiplex PCR, lists solely in-frame clones and lacks some. The profile shows about 150,000 clones, over 75% of them singletons. Sample: PBMCs or T cells enriched from blood (not recorded which). These TCRs come from a woman in her forties or fifties who had recovered from COVID-19.

The table lists this clone with a count of one. This chain joins TRBV11-3 and TRBJ2-3; 7 bases fit TRBD1. With 1 base clipped from V and 1 base from J, the junction kept 2 bases outside the gene matches. From germline, CDR1 is SGHNT and CDR2 YENEEA. This CDR3 spans 15 amino acids. CDR3: CASSLGGGRTDTQYF. The DNA for the CDR3 is TGTGCCAGCAGCTTAGGAGGGGGCCGCACAGATACGCAGTATTTT. Looking up the rest from reference TRBV11-3 and TRBJ2-3 gives the full variable domain: EAGVVQSPRYKIIEKKQPVAFWCNPISGHNTLYWYLQNLGQGPELLIRYENEEAVDDSQLPKDRFSAERLKGVDSTLKIQPAELGDSAVYLCASSLGGGRTDTQYFGPGTRLTVL.

The genes are TRBV30 and TRBJ1-1; D is ambiguous. This CDR3 region has 13 residues. Trimming pared 2 bases from V and 1 base from J, leaving 8 bases between. Per the germline V gene, CDR1 is GTSNPN and CDR2 is SVGIG (reference sequence). The CDR3 nucleotides read TGTGCCTGGAGTCTAAAATCGAACACTGAAGCTTTCTTT. Its translation is CAWSLKSNTEAFF.

The chain links TRBV5-1 to TRBJ1-3; D unresolved. V gave up 2 bases and J gave up 0 bases, with 9 bases separating them. This CDR3 region has 15 residues. Germline assignment: CDR1 SGHRS and CDR2 YFSETQ. The CDR3 sequence: CASSFDGSSGNTIYF. The CDR3 DNA follows: TGCGCCAGCAGCTTTGACGGGAGCTCTGGAAACACCATATATTTT.

This chain joins TRBV4-2 and TRBJ1-2; D not resolved. V lost 0 bases to trimming and J lost 4 bases, with 9 bases between them. The CDR3 has 14 residues. The germline CDR1 and CDR2 sequences are LGHNA and YNFKEQ. CDR3 protein: CASSQDRRSYGYTF. CDR3 coding DNA: TGTGCCAGCAGCCAAGACAGGCGATCCTATGGCTACACCTTC.

V usage is TRBV7-3 and J usage is TRBJ2-1; D possibly corresponds to TRBD1 (5 bases). The V end lost 0 bases, the J end lost 2 bases, and 8 bases lay between the germline ends. Germline CDR1 is SGHTA and CDR2 is FQGTGA. The CDR3 has 15 amino acids. For the CDR3, the DNA is TGTGCCAGCAGCTTAACTGGGGCGGCCTACAATGAGCAGTTCTTC. Translating gives CASSLTGAAYNEQFF. The entire variable domain, with the rest obtained from reference TRBV7-3 and TRBJ2-1, is as follows: GAGVSQTPSNKVTEKGKYVELRCDPISGHTALYWYRQSLGQGPEFLIYFQGTGAADDSGLPNDRFFAVRPEGSVSTLKIQRTERGDSAVYLCASSLTGAAYNEQFFGPGTRLTVL.

The rearrangement joins TRBV19 to TRBJ2-3, with TRBD2 matching 8 bases. Germline V gives CDR1 LNHDA, CDR2 SQIVND (reference sequence). This CDR3 contains 14 residues. V gave up 7 bases and J gave up 1 base; unmatched junction bases: 4. CDR3 in DNA: TGTGCCAGTAAAAGAGCGGGGGGCACAGATACGCAGTATTTT. This encodes CASKRAGGTDTQYF.